The 21 T cell receptor beta chains presented below share a single source sample, sequenced in a study of shared clonotypes between healthy human individuals. Here immunoSEQ multiplex PCR was the method, and the copy in TCRdb shows in-frame clones only, minus some. The data show 650,000 to 700,000 clones, roughly 87% seen once. Sequenced: memory CD8+ T cells from PBMCs. Subset defined: CD45RO+ cells pooled with CCR7-negative TemRA cells. These receptor sequences come from a man between 18 and 29 years old in good health. Some clones in this sample may be carry-over from other donors' samples.

The sample holds one count of this clone. The chain couples TRBV2 to TRBJ2-7; TRBD1 matches 7 bases. Germline CDR1 and CDR2: SNHLY and FYNNEI. The V gene end was trimmed by 2 bases and the J gene end by 0 bases; junction bases not matched to a gene: 10. The CDR3 totals 17 residues. CDR3 DNA: TGTGCCAGCAGTGAATACCCGACAGGGACACTCTCCTACGAGCAGTACTTC. Protein: CASSEYPTGTLSYEQYF.

V is TRBV6-6 and J is TRBJ1-2; D is possibly TRBD1 (5 bases). The CDR3 has 13 amino acids. Germline V gene sequence: CDR1 MNHNY, CDR2 SVGAGI (reference sequence). V lost 8 bases and J 6 bases, leaving 16 bases between the germline ends. The CDR3 reads CASFHGTRDGYTF. In DNA form, the CDR3 reads TGTGCCAGCTTTCATGGGACCAGGGATGGCTACACCTTC.

The chain is built from TRBV4-3 and TRBJ2-3; D not resolved. V was shortened by 2 bases and J by 4 bases, with 4 bases between the two germline ends. CDR1 and CDR2 (germline): LGHNA, YSLEER. The CDR3 is made up of 12 amino acids. The CDR3 coding sequence is TGCGCCAGCAGCCAACGCTCAGATACGCAGTATTTT. It codes for CASSQRSDTQYF.

The CDR3 loop reads CASSFSPSTYNEQFF. The DNA for the CDR3 is TGTGCCAGCAGTTTCTCCCCCAGTACCTACAATGAGCAGTTCTTC. The chain carries TRBV27 and TRBJ2-1; D is ambiguous. Germline assignment: CDR1 MNHEY and CDR2 SMNVEV (reference sequence). There are 15 residues in the CDR3. Trimming shortened V by 3 bases and J by 2 bases, and 11 bases separated the two germline ends.

The chain employs TRBV7-9 and TRBJ1-1; D is unresolved. The CDR3 has 12 residues. Germline CDR1 is SEHNR and CDR2 is FQNEAQ (reference sequence). The V and J ends lost 11 bases and 1 base respectively, with 11 bases between them. CDR3 protein: CAADERNTEAFF. DNA for the CDR3: TGTGCCGCCGATGAACGGAACACTGAAGCTTTCTTT.

CDR3 sequence: CASRAGGPEETQYF. CDR3 in DNA: TGTGCCAGCAGAGCGGGAGGGCCAGAAGAGACCCAGTACTTC. V and J are TRBV7-3 and TRBJ2-5; 10 bases are a match to TRBD2. The CDR3 length is 14 residues. Germline CDR1 and CDR2: SGHTA and FQGTGA. After removal of 6 bases from V and 3 bases from J, the junction contained 4 bases not matched to a gene.

J is TRBJ2-5 and V is TRBV7-9; the D call may be TRBD1 or TRBD2 (6 bases each). CDR1 SEHNR and CDR2 FQNEAQ come from the germline V gene (reference sequence). The ends were cut back, 1 base at V and 4 bases at J, with 19 bases in the middle. The CDR3 is made up of 17 amino acids. The CDR3 bases are TGTGCCAGCAGCTTAGGGTCGGCGGGACAAGGCCTAGAGACCCAGTACTTC. Encoded protein: CASSLGSAGQGLETQYF.

This chain uses TRBV7-8 with TRBJ1-1; TRBD1 matches 7 bases. V lost 4 bases, J lost 5 bases, and 16 bases stayed unmatched. The CDR3 spans 17 residues. Germline assignment: CDR1 SGHVS and CDR2 FQNEAQ. This chain's CDR3 is CASSWGWRGLVGTEAFF. The CDR3 region has the DNA TGTGCCAGCAGCTGGGGGTGGAGGGGGCTGGTTGGGACTGAAGCTTTCTTT.

The rearrangement joins TRBV7-8 to TRBJ1-5, with 7 bases aligning to TRBD1. This CDR3 has 16 residues. The germline CDR1 and CDR2 sequences are SGHVS and FQNEAQ. J was trimmed by 3 bases and V by 5 bases; bases with no gene match: 10. CDR3 protein: CASSVRGTANNQPQHF. The CDR3 region has the DNA TGTGCCAGCAGCGTAAGGGGGACAGCGAACAATCAGCCCCAGCATTTT.

This chain connects TRBV29-1 to TRBJ1-1; the D gene is possibly TRBD1 (5 bases). This CDR3 has 12 amino acids. The V end was cut by 8 bases, the J end by 4 bases, with 14 bases between. In germline, CDR1 is SQVTM, CDR2 ANQGSEA. CDR3 amino acids: CSTRDGVTEAFF. The CDR3 DNA follows: TGCAGCACCCGGGACGGGGTCACTGAAGCTTTCTTT.

CDR3 sequence reads: CASSATRGGVDEQFF. The CDR3, as DNA: TGTGCCAGCAGCGCAACCCGAGGGGGGGTAGATGAGCAGTTCTTC. This sequence joins TRBV9 and TRBJ2-1; possibly TRBD2 for D (7 bases). CDR1 SGDLS and CDR2 YYNGEE come from the germline V gene. V was cut by 3 bases and J by 8 bases, with 18 bases left in between. The CDR3 loop spans 15 amino acids.

This chain uses TRBV15 with TRBJ2-1, with D hard to call. V gave up 1 base and J gave up 4 bases, with 5 bases separating them. Germline-derived CDR1 and CDR2 are LNHNV and YYDKDF (reference sequence). CDR3 length: 13 amino acids. The CDR3 spells CATSRASYNEQFF. CDR3 DNA sequence: TGTGCCACCAGCAGAGCCAGTTACAATGAGCAGTTCTTC.

This clone came up a few times. The chain couples TRBV19 to TRBJ2-7, with TRBD2 matching 11 bases. The germline V gene encodes CDR1 LNHDA and CDR2 SQIVND (reference sequence). This CDR3 contains 13 residues. V lost 5 bases, J lost 6 bases, and 3 bases stayed unmatched. The CDR3 nucleotides read TGTGCCAGTAGTGTCGGGACTAGCGGCGAGCAGTACTTC. Translation: CASSVGTSGEQYF.

The V gene is TRBV7-9, the J gene TRBJ2-5, with a weak D call TRBD1 (5 bases). CDR1 and CDR2 from the germline V gene are SEHNR and FQNEAQ (reference sequence). The V end was cut by 1 base, the J end by 4 bases, with 13 bases between. The CDR3 consists of 15 residues. The CDR3 DNA reads as TGTGCCAGCAGCTTAGTCGTAGGACATTCAGAGACCCAGTACTTC. Its protein is CASSLVVGHSETQYF.

The rearrangement uses TRBV19 and TRBJ1-2, with TRBD1 as a possible D gene (5 bases). Trimming pared 7 bases from V and 1 base from J, leaving 10 bases between. Germline CDR1 reads LNHDA; CDR2 reads SQIVND (reference sequence). This CDR3 is built from 13 residues. The CDR3 DNA follows: TGTGCCAGTAACGGGGGACTTAACTATGGCTACACCTTC. This encodes CASNGGLNYGYTF.

The chain carries TRBV28 and TRBJ2-7; possibly TRBD1 or TRBD2 for D (5 bases each). The V end was cut by 3 bases, the J end by 2 bases, with 14 bases between. Germline values: CDR1 MDHEN, CDR2 SYDVKM. This CDR3 spans 15 amino acids. The CDR3 DNA is TGTGCCAGCAGTTTCCGGGGCGGGCACGCCTACGAGCAGTACTTC. Translating gives CASSFRGGHAYEQYF.

This clone was observed a handful of times. Other nucleotide sequences from this sample produce the same CDR3. The rearrangement links TRBV7-9 to TRBJ1-4, with D uncertain. Trimming cost V 2 bases and J 8 bases, with 6 bases left between them. The CDR3 contains 12 residues. CDR1 is SEHNR and CDR2 is FQNEAQ in the germline V gene (reference sequence). The CDR3 DNA reads as TGTGCCAGCAGCTTAACAGTGGAAAAACTGTTTTTT. Its translation is CASSLTVEKLFF.

V and J are TRBV6-5 and TRBJ1-2; perhaps TRBD1 as D (5 bases). This CDR3 has 13 amino acids. Germline V gene data show CDR1 as MNHEY and CDR2 as SVGAGI. The V end lost 6 bases, the J end lost 3 bases, and 11 bases lay between the germline ends. CDR3 DNA sequence: TGTGCCAGCAGGATGCGGGGGGACTATGGCTACACCTTC. Translation: CASRMRGDYGYTF.

Of note for this clone: At one end the junction does not follow the germline gene, possibly because of a read error. The chain is built from TRBV4-3 and TRBJ1-1, with D hard to call. The CDR3 is 15 residues long. The germline V gene encodes CDR1 LGHNA and CDR2 YSLEER. CDR3 in amino acids: CASSQFAAPNAEAFF. As DNA, the CDR3 is TGCGCCAGCAGCCAGTTCGCGGCTCCGAACGCTGAAGCTTTCTTT.

The CDR3: CASSLGGVSGTEAFF. Written as DNA, the CDR3 is TGTGCCAGCAGCCTAGGGGGGGTATCAGGCACTGAAGCTTTCTTT. V usage is TRBV9 and J usage is TRBJ1-1, with TRBD1 as a possible D gene (6 bases). The germline V and J ends were trimmed by 4 bases and 4 bases, with 17 bases remaining between them. CDR3 size: 15 residues. Germline values: CDR1 SGDLS, CDR2 YYNGEE. Based on the CDR3 plus reference TRBV9 and TRBJ1-1, the full variable domain is DSGVTQTPKHLITATGQRVTLRCSPRSGDLSVYWYQQSLDQGLQFLIQYYNGEERAKGNILERFSAQQFPDLHSELNLSSLELGDSALYFCASSLGGVSGTEAFFGQGTRLTVV.

The rearrangement links TRBV25-1 to TRBJ1-2; D gene uncertain. CDR3 length equals 12 residues. The V gene lost 8 bases and the J gene lost 2 bases, with 9 bases spanning the gap. Looked up from germline, CDR1 is MGHDK and CDR2 is SYGVNS. The CDR3 DNA is TGTGCCAGCGAGAGAGGGAACTATGGCTACACCTTC. Translated, it gives CASERGNYGYTF.